One and the same sample provided the 15 T cell receptor beta chains below, sequenced in a study of vaccination effects on CD4 cells after COVID-19. Assay used: immunoSEQ multiplex PCR; TCRdb lists only in-frame clones, some missing. The sample shows around 36,000 clones, 55% to 75% of them seen only once. Ahead of sequencing, the ViraFEST assay grew antigen-specific CD4+ T cells using viral peptide pools. Scientists isolated CD4+ T cells after a roughly 9-day culture period ended. Vaccine recipients had no previous SARS-CoV-2 infection; their nucleocapsid antibodies were negative. No antigen is known for these receptors. Sequenced material: CD4+ T cells from PBMCs cultured with SARS-CoV-2 spike peptides, taken before COVID-19 vaccination. The receptors here all came from a human donor who received a COVID-19 vaccine.

This chain links TRBV25-1 with TRBJ2-3, with 10 bases aligning to TRBD2. Trimming took 4 bases from V and 0 from J; bases not matched to a gene: 10. The CDR3 sequence is 18 residues long. Germline CDR1 is MGHDK and CDR2 is SYGVNS. The CDR3 loop reads CASSGSAGGNTSTDTQYF. As DNA, the CDR3 is TGTGCCAGCAGTGGATCAGCGGGGGGGAATACTAGCACAGATACGCAGTATTTT.

The V call is TRBV30, the J call TRBJ1-2; D not resolved. This CDR3 contains 15 residues. V dropped 3 bases and J dropped 8 bases, with 22 bases sitting between them. CDR1 is GTSNPN, CDR2 SVGIG, per germline (reference sequence). Here the CDR3 reads CAWSGRTRVGGGYTF. In nucleotides, the CDR3 is TGTGCCTGGAGCGGACGGACGAGGGTGGGAGGAGGCTACACCTTC.

Written as DNA, the CDR3 is TGTGCCAGCAGTGACCCTATAGGACAGGGTGGGACTGAAGCTTTCTTT. Residues: CASSDPIGQGGTEAFF. V gene TRBV25-1 combines with J gene TRBJ1-1; the match to TRBD1 covers 8 bases. The CDR3 has 16 amino acids. J was trimmed by 5 bases and V by 3 bases; bases with no gene match: 11. CDR1 MGHDK and CDR2 SYGVNS come from the germline V gene.

The genes are TRBV3-1 (or the pseudogene TRBV3-2) and TRBJ1-4; D gene ambiguous. The CDR3 length is 13 residues. V was trimmed by 2 bases and J by 4 bases, leaving 5 bases between them. The V gene's germline CDR1 is LGHDT and CDR2 YNNKEL (reference sequence). The CDR3 DNA reads as TGTGCCAGCAGCCAATTAAATAATGAAAAACTGTTTTTT. The encoded protein is CASSQLNNEKLFF.

This clone was detected only a few times. DNA for the CDR3: TGTGCCAGCAGCTTGGAAGGAAGGCAGGCATCATATGGCTACACCTTC. Protein product: CASSLEGRQASYGYTF. The chain uses TRBV5-5 and TRBJ1-2; D gene uncertain. The CDR3 is 16 residues long. V lost 0 bases, J lost 5 bases, and 17 bases lay in between. CDR1 is SGHKS and CDR2 is YYEKEE in the germline V gene (reference sequence).

The rearrangement uses TRBV7-2 and TRBJ2-1; TRBD2 agrees at 7 bases. Germline lookup yields CDR1 SGHTA and CDR2 FQGNSA. The CDR3 has 14 amino acids. Trimming took 3 bases from V and 10 from J; bases not matched to a gene: 9. The CDR3 is CASSFPTSSREQFF. In nucleotides, the CDR3 is TGTGCCAGCAGCTTCCCGACTAGCTCCAGGGAGCAGTTCTTC.

V and J are TRBV9 and TRBJ1-4, with D possibly being TRBD1 (5 bases). V gave up 1 base and J gave up 10 bases, with 8 bases separating them. CDR3 length: 12 residues. Germline lookup yields CDR1 SGDLS and CDR2 YYNGEE. The CDR3 bases are TGTGCCAGCAGCGTATCTGGGGGAAAACTGTTTTTT. It is translated as CASSVSGGKLFF.

The chain links TRBV15 to TRBJ2-7, with D unclear. Germline V gene data show CDR1 as LNHNV and CDR2 as YYDKDF (reference sequence). The CDR3 is 16 residues long. V lost 1 base, J lost 6 bases, and 19 bases lay in between. The CDR3 DNA follows: TGTGCCACCAGCAGAGGTGCTGCAGGTCCCACTCCCGAGCAGTACTTC. Its translation is CATSRGAAGPTPEQYF.

J is TRBJ1-5 and V is TRBV6-6; D unclear. This CDR3 has 14 amino acids. Trimming stripped 5 bases from V and 0 bases from J, with 8 bases between. CDR1 MNHNY and CDR2 SVGAGI come from the germline V gene (reference sequence). CDR3 residues: CASSQQHSNQPQHF. The CDR3 nucleotides are TGTGCCAGCAGTCAACAACATAGCAATCAGCCCCAGCATTTT.

The genes are TRBV4-2 and TRBJ1-6; 9 bases fit TRBD1. V lost 4 bases and J lost 4; bases outside the gene matches: 8. The length of the CDR3 is 17 residues. Germline lookup yields CDR1 LGHNA and CDR2 YNFKEQ. DNA of the CDR3: TGTGCCAGCAGCCCCCGGGGACAGGGAGAATATAATTCACCCCTCCACTTT. This codes for CASSPRGQGEYNSPLHF.

This clone was counted between two and nine times. The J gene is TRBJ1-2, the V gene TRBV19, with D unresolved. Deletions cut 1 base from V and 4 bases from J, with 13 bases between. The CDR3 sequence is 15 residues long. Germline CDR1 LNHDA, CDR2 SQIVND (reference sequence). As DNA, the CDR3 is TGTGCCAGTAGTATAGTGGCAGCTCCTGTCTATGGCTACACCTTC. As protein: CASSIVAAPVYGYTF. The full variable domain, with the rest looked up from reference TRBV19 and TRBJ1-2, is DGGITQSPKYLFRKEGQNVTLSCEQNLNHDAMYWYRQDPGQGLRLIYYSQIVNDFQKGDIAEGYSVSREKKESFPLTVTSAQKNPTAFYLCASSIVAAPVYGYTFGSGTRLTVV.

In DNA, the CDR3 is TGCGCCAGCAGCCCGGAGGGTAGTCTTCGGCAGTACTTC. As protein: CASSPEGSLRQYF. The genes are TRBV5-1 and TRBJ2-7, with D maybe TRBD2 (6 bases). The germline V gene has CDR1 SGHRS and CDR2 YFSETQ. The CDR3 consists of 13 residues. Trimming cost V 4 bases and J 9 bases, with 17 bases left between them.

The CDR3 bases are TGTGCCAGCAGTTTAACTACAGGGGGCTACACCTTC. Encoded protein: CASSLTTGGYTF. The chain joins TRBV12-3 or TRBV12-4 to TRBJ1-2; D possibly corresponds to TRBD1 (6 bases). The ends were cut back, 2 bases at V and 8 bases at J, with 9 bases in the middle. The CDR3 runs 12 residues.

The chain joins TRBV6-5 to TRBJ1-4, with D maybe TRBD1 (6 bases). The CDR3 loop spans 14 amino acids. Looked up from germline, CDR1 is MNHEY and CDR2 is SVGAGI. Trimming removed 7 bases at V and 7 bases at J, with 16 bases between. The CDR3 nucleotides are TGTGCCAGCATCGGCGGACAGAGGGTTGAAAAACTGTTTTTT. It specifies CASIGGQRVEKLFF.

The V gene is TRBV20-1, the J gene TRBJ2-1; D remains ambiguous. Germline V gives CDR1 DFQATT, CDR2 SNEGSKA (reference sequence). This CDR3 has 14 residues. V was shortened by 3 bases and J by 4 bases, with 13 bases between the two germline ends. CDR3: CSASSPFGYNEQFF. CDR3 nucleotides: TGCAGTGCTAGTAGTCCATTCGGTTACAATGAGCAGTTCTTC.